This entry lists 18 T cell receptor beta chains sequenced from one sample in a study of molecular identifiers for immune sequencing clone quantification (dated by TCRdb to 2017 to 2018). Libraries were made using PCR. The listed sequencing device is Illumina HiSeq 4000. TCRdb's own reprocessing of the public reads used fastp at Q25 and MiXCR and kept productive beta chains. Rows are unified per CDR3 protein, each entry keeping the most common DNA and genes. In all, the sample holds about 640,000 distinct CDR3 sequences, and 15% to 20% of those were seen once. The top ten hold 0.85% of the sample. The sequencing sample was made of naive CD8+ T cells from blood, with Jurkat cell RNA spiked in. Taken with the paper, the label for cell subset or site translates to: FACS-sorted CD8+CD4-CCR7+CD45RA+ naive T cells. Source of these receptors: a human donor in good health. Some libraries in this study had Jurkat cell RNA spiked in.

This clonotype was observed a few times. The genes are TRBV6-2 or TRBV6-3 and TRBJ1-2, with a possible D match to TRBD1 (6 bases). V was clipped by 7 bases and J by 1 base, with 16 bases between them. The CDR3 consists of 15 residues. From germline, CDR1 is MNHEY and CDR2 SVGEGT. CDR3 bases: TGTGCCAGCACCCCGGTCACAGGGAATAACTATGGCTACACCTTC. It yields the protein CASTPVTGNNYGYTF.

In this sample, this clonotype turned up a few times. The genes are TRBV19 and TRBJ2-1; D is perhaps TRBD2 (5 bases). The CDR3 spans 15 residues. Germline V gene data show CDR1 as LNHDA and CDR2 as SQIVND (reference sequence). V was cut by 3 bases and J by 1 base, with 10 bases left in between. The CDR3 DNA sequence: TGTGCCAGTAGTATTATTGGACTGTCCTACAATGAGCAGTTCTTC. This codes for CASSIIGLSYNEQFF.

The V gene is TRBV4-1, the J gene TRBJ2-3; D is undetermined. Germline V gene sequence: CDR1 MGHRA, CDR2 YSYEKL. Trimming took off 2 bases at V and 4 bases at J, with 19 bases between the two ends. This CDR3 is built from 17 residues. For the CDR3, the DNA is TGCGCCAGCAGCCAATCCTCGAGGACGACTGGCGCAGATACGCAGTATTTT. It encodes CASSQSSRTTGADTQYF.

The rearrangement joins TRBV7-2 to TRBJ2-3, with D possibly being TRBD2 (5 bases). Per germline, CDR1 SGHTA and CDR2 FQGNSA. This CDR3 is built from 16 residues. Trimming left V 1 base short and J 3 bases short, with 14 bases between. DNA for the CDR3: TGTGCCAGCAGCTTAGGAGGGCTGCTGTCGACAGATACGCAGTATTTT. As protein: CASSLGGLLSTDTQYF. Full variable domain (rest looked up from reference TRBV7-2 and TRBJ2-3): GAGVSQSPSNKVTEKGKDVELRCDPISGHTALYWYRQSLGQGLEFLIYFQGNSAPDKSGLPSDRFSAERTGGSVSTLTIQRTQQEDSAVYLCASSLGGLLSTDTQYFGPGTRLTVL.

At least ten counts were recorded for this clonotype. The chain uses TRBV28 and TRBJ2-7; 10 bases fit TRBD2. This CDR3 spans 16 amino acids. Germline values: CDR1 MDHEN, CDR2 SYDVKM. V was clipped by 2 bases and J by 0 bases; unmatched bases: 4. DNA of the CDR3: TGTGCCAGCAGTTTAGTACTAGCGGGGAGCTCCTACGAGCAGTACTTC. Translated, it gives CASSLVLAGSSYEQYF.

As for this clonotype: A much larger clone differs from this one at a single base, so this may be a read error. The J gene is TRBJ2-2, the V gene TRBV24-1; TRBD1 agrees at 7 bases. CDR3 length: 16 residues. Germline-derived CDR1 and CDR2 are KGHDR and SFDVKD. CDR3 coding DNA: TGTGGCACCAGTGATTCGACAGGGACGAACACCGGGGAGCTGTTTTTT. This gives the protein CGTSDSTGTNTGELFF.

The table lists this clonotype with a count of one. Since a much larger clone is just one base distant, this may be a read error. The gene calls are TRBV20-1 and TRBJ2-7; 8 bases fit TRBD2. This CDR3 comprises 16 residues. CDR1 is DFQATT, CDR2 SNEGSKA, per germline (reference sequence). V trimming: 4 bases; J trimming: 3 bases; junction bases outside the gene matches: 14. CDR3 sequence: CSATTRGLVGNYEQYF. In DNA form, the CDR3 reads TGCAGTGCTACGACGAGGGGACTAGTGGGAAACTACGAGCAGTACTTC.

This clonotype appeared many times. The CDR3 loop is CASTGGRPYEQYF. DNA for the CDR3: TGTGCCAGCACCGGCGGTAGACCCTACGAGCAGTACTTC. J is TRBJ2-7 and V is TRBV25-1; D remains unclear. CDR1 is MGHDK and CDR2 is SYGVNS in the germline V gene. V was shortened by 7 bases and J by 2 bases, with 12 bases between the two germline ends. The CDR3 sequence is 13 residues long.

The chain uses TRBV19 and TRBJ2-1; 8 bases fit TRBD1. Germline V gene lookup returns CDR1 LNHDA and CDR2 SQIVND (reference sequence). This CDR3 spans 12 amino acids. The junction had 6 bases not matched to a gene; V was cut back by 10 bases and J by 7 bases. Written as DNA, the CDR3 is TGTGCCACCGGACAGGGATGGAATGAGCAGTTCTTC. This gives the protein CATGQGWNEQFF.

This clonotype was seen ten or more times. J is TRBJ2-7 and V is TRBV29-1; D call uncertain. V gave up 6 bases and J gave up 2 bases, with 14 bases separating them. This CDR3 has 13 amino acids. Germline loops: CDR1 SQVTM, CDR2 ANQGSEA. The CDR3 bases are TGCAGCGTCGTGAGACTGGAAGCCTACGAGCAGTACTTC. This encodes CSVVRLEAYEQYF.

Many counts were recorded for this clonotype. This sequence joins TRBV7-2 and TRBJ2-1, with 9 bases matching TRBD1. This CDR3 region has 15 residues. The germline V gene has CDR1 SGHTA and CDR2 FQGNSA. Unmatched junction bases numbered 7, after V lost 4 bases and J lost 6 bases. As DNA, the CDR3 is TGTGCCAGCAGCTCCAACAGGGGGCAAATCAATGAGCAGTTCTTC. Its translation: CASSSNRGQINEQFF.

As for this clonotype: A much larger clone differs from this one at a single base, so this may be a read error. The V and J genes are TRBV29-1 and TRBJ1-3; D unresolved. Germline V CDR1 and CDR2: SQVTM, ANQGSEA. The CDR3 has 18 residues. The CDR3, as DNA: TGCAGCGCCCGAGTTAACCCTGACTGGCCTTACTCTGTAAACACCATATATTTT. Protein: CSARVNPDWPYSVNTIYF.

This chain joins TRBV2 and TRBJ1-3; D is undetermined. The germline V and J ends were trimmed by 6 bases and 0 bases, with 12 bases remaining between them. This CDR3 has 15 residues. Germline lookup yields CDR1 SNHLY and CDR2 FYNNEI. The CDR3 is CASSHGRDSGNTIYF. The CDR3 DNA reads as TGTGCCAGCAGCCATGGACGGGACTCTGGAAACACCATATATTTT.

This clonotype was detected only a few times. One base away lies a much larger clone, so this may be a sequencing read error. The rearrangement uses TRBV7-9 and TRBJ1-3, with D perhaps TRBD1 (5 bases). The CDR3 is 15 residues long. Germline V gene lookup returns CDR1 SEHNR and CDR2 FQNEAQ (reference sequence). CDR3 in DNA: TGTGCCAGCAGTTTACAGGAAGGGCCCGGAAACACCACATATTTT. It codes for CASSLQEGPGNTTYF.

This clonotype was seen ten or more times. This chain joins TRBV20-1 and TRBJ2-5; 9 bases are a match to TRBD1. Unmatched junction bases numbered 10, after V lost 0 bases and J lost 2 bases. The length of the CDR3 is 17 residues. Germline loops: CDR1 DFQATT, CDR2 SNEGSKA (reference sequence). Here the CDR3 reads CSARDLDRGTLQETQYF. CDR3 coding DNA: TGCAGTGCTAGAGATCTAGACAGGGGGACACTACAAGAGACCCAGTACTTC.

This clonotype has ten or more counts. The chain couples TRBV5-1 to TRBJ2-5; the D gene is possibly TRBD2 (6 bases). V lost 0 bases and J 5 bases, leaving 11 bases between the germline ends. CDR1 is SGHRS, CDR2 YFSETQ, per germline. There are 14 residues in the CDR3. The CDR3 spells CASSLALASETQYF. CDR3 DNA sequence: TGCGCCAGCAGCTTGGCACTAGCCAGCGAGACCCAGTACTTC.

This clonotype was detected many times. In nucleotides, the CDR3 is TGTGCCAGCAGTTACCCACGGGCCGAAACCCTCCATCAGCCCCAGCATTTT. Its translation: CASSYPRAETLHQPQHF. This sequence joins TRBV6-6 and TRBJ1-5; no definite D call. Germline V lookup: CDR1 MNHNY, CDR2 SVGAGI (reference sequence). CDR3 length: 17 amino acids. V lost 2 bases and J 5 bases, leaving 19 bases between the germline ends.

The V call is TRBV13, the J call TRBJ1-1; D ambiguous. The CDR3 runs 12 residues. Germline V gene data show CDR1 as PRHDT and CDR2 as FYEKMQ (reference sequence). V lost 3 bases, J lost 10 bases, and 12 bases lay in between. In DNA form, the CDR3 reads TGTGCCAGCAGCTTCGTGGTCAGTGGAGCTTTCTTT. Amino acid sequence: CASSFVVSGAFF.